Listed here are 4 T cell receptor beta chains from one sample, sequenced in a study of CD8+ T cells in alopecia areata. Sequencing used cDNA as its template, made by extracting RNA and reverse transcribing it. Sequencing used immunoSEQ multiplex PCR; TCRdb keeps in-frame clones, though not all of them. The table has fewer than 250,000 clones, 45% to 65% seen once. The treatment was: oral pan-JAK inhibitor, 5-10 mg twice daily. Sequenced here: CD4+ T cells sorted from blood, sampled at week 4, from a patient treated with tofacitinib. The receptors originated from a human donor with alopecia areata.

The rearrangement uses TRBV29-1 and TRBJ2-6; D uncertain. V was shortened by 7 bases and J by 0 bases, with 19 bases between the two germline ends. Germline CDR1 and CDR2: SQVTM and ANQGSEA. The CDR3 covers 17 residues. The CDR3 loop is CSAVWATSSSGANVLTF. In nucleotides, the CDR3 is TGCAGCGCGGTTTGGGCCACCTCCTCCTCTGGGGCCAACGTCCTGACTTTC.

This clone was seen more than once but under ten times. The CDR3 spells CASSERETQYF. CDR3 sequence (DNA): TGTGCCAGCAGTGAAAGGGAGACCCAGTACTTC. This chain connects TRBV2 to TRBJ2-5; D is unclear. The CDR3 is 11 residues long. Trimming took off 2 bases at V and 5 bases at J, with 3 bases between the two ends. The germline V gene has CDR1 SNHLY and CDR2 FYNNEI.

This chain connects TRBV7-2 to TRBJ1-2; tentatively, D is TRBD1 (5 bases). V lost 5 bases to trimming and J lost 2 bases, with 12 bases between them. Germline assignment: CDR1 SGHTA and CDR2 FQGNSA. The CDR3 has 14 amino acids. The CDR3, as DNA: TGTGCCAGCAGCCCCCCGGGGCAGAACTATGGCTACACCTTC. Its protein is CASSPPGQNYGYTF.

The V call is TRBV7-2, the J call TRBJ2-1, with TRBD1 matching over 8 bases. The germline gives CDR1 SGHTA, CDR2 FQGNSA. Trimming at V came to 5 bases and at J to 5 bases, leaving 2 bases not matched to a gene. This CDR3 contains 13 residues. The DNA of the CDR3 is TGTGCCAGCAGCGAGGACAGGGACAATGAGCAGTTCTTC. It specifies CASSEDRDNEQFF.